This T cell receptor (beta chain) is drawn from a study of blood T cell repertoires in COVID-19. Under the authors' procedure: Using reference gene primer amplification, nucleated cell counts were estimated. Sequencing used immunoSEQ multiplex PCR; TCRdb keeps in-frame clones, though not all of them. The D gene and trimming were derived from the DNA, and the V and J assignments and clone size from that table. The profile shows roughly 65,000 clones, about three quarters of them singletons. This clonotype originated in an elderly man with acute or convalescent COVID-19. The sample taken for sequencing was peripheral blood.

CDR3 residues: CASSLTGSGANVLTF. In nucleotides, the CDR3 is TGTGCCAGCAGCTTAACGGGTTCTGGGGCCAACGTCCTGACTTTC. J is TRBJ2-6 and V is TRBV7-2; D not resolved. With 2 bases removed from V and 1 base from J, the gap between germline ends came to 6 bases. CDR3 length: 15 residues. Looked up from germline, CDR1 is SGHTA and CDR2 is FQGNSA.